This entry describes one T cell receptor beta chain. A read error likely explains this, since a far larger clone differs by one base. The entry originates in a study of low-dose radiotherapy and immunotherapy resistance in tumors. Study details: Cohort 2 patients were irradiated with 1 Gy every two weeks, reaching 13 Gy over 26 weeks. Ipilimumab 1 mg/kg every six weeks, together with nivolumab 240 mg every two weeks, was given intravenously to patients.

CDR1 and CDR2 from the germline V gene are MNHEY and SVGEGT. The CDR3 covers 17 residues. After removal of 6 bases from V and 7 bases from J, the junction contained 18 bases not matched to a gene. The time point: before trial treatment. The study gave donors nivolumab, ipilimumab, aspirin, low-dose cyclophosphamide and low-dose radiotherapy. First-strand cDNA relied on TRAV- and TRBV-specific primers spanning alpha and beta chains. The authors amplified TCRs for 20 PCR cycles with a constant-region primer and a V-primer adapter. mRNA, once isolated, was amplified by in vitro transcription. TCRdb processed the reads anew with MiXCR; each CDR3 protein has one entry. This sample has about 39,000 distinct CDR3 sequences, with roughly 31% found just once.

The sequencing here drew on PBMCs, taken before treatment. V and J are TRBV6-2 or TRBV6-3 and TRBJ2-7, with 10 bases aligning to TRBD2. This receptor was identified in a male donor with gallbladder cancer. Written as DNA, the CDR3 is TGTGCCAGCAGCCTCTCTTTGGAGACTAGCGGGTACAATGAGCAGTACTTC. Translating gives CASSLSLETSGYNEQYF.